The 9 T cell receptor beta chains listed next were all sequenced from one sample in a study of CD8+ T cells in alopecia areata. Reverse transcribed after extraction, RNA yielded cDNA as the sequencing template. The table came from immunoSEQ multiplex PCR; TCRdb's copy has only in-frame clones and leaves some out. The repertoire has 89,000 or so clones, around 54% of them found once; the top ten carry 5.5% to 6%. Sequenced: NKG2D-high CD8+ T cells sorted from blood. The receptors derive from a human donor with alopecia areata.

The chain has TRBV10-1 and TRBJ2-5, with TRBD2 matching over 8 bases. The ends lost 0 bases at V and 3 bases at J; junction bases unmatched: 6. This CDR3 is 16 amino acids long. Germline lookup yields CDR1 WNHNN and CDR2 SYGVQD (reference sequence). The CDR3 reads CASSESTRGGEETQYF. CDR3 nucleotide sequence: TGCGCCAGCAGTGAGTCGACTCGGGGGGGGGAAGAGACCCAGTACTTC.

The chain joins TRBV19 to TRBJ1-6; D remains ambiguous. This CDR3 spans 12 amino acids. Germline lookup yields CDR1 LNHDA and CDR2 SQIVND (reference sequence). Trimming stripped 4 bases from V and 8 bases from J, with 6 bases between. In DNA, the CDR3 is TGTGCCAGTAGTAATTGGGATTCACCCCTCCACTTT. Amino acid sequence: CASSNWDSPLHF.

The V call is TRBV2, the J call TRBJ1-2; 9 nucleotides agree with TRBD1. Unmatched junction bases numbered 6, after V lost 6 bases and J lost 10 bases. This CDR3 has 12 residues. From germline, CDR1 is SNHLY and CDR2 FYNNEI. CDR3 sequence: CASRTGGFDYTF. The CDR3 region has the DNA TGTGCCAGCAGGACAGGGGGTTTTGACTACACCTTC.

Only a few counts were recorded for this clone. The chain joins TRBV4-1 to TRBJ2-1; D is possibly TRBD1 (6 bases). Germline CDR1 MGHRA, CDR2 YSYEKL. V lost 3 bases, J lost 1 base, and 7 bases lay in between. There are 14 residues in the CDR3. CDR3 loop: CASSQGASYNEQFF. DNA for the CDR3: TGCGCCAGCAGCCAGGGGGCGTCCTACAATGAGCAGTTCTTC.

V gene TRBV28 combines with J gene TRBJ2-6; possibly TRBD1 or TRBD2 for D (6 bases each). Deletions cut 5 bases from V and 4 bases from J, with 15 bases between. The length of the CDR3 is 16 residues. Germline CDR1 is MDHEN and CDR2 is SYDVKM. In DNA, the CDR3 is TGTGCCAGCAGTCCCGGTGGGGGGCGCGGGGCCAACGTCCTGACTTTC. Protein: CASSPGGGRGANVLTF.

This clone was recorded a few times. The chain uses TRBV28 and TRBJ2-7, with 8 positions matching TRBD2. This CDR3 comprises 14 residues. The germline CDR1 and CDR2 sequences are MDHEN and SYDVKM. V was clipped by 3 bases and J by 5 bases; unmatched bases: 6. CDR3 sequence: CASSLEGLVDEQYF. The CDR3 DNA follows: TGTGCCAGCAGTTTGGAGGGACTAGTAGACGAGCAGTACTTC.

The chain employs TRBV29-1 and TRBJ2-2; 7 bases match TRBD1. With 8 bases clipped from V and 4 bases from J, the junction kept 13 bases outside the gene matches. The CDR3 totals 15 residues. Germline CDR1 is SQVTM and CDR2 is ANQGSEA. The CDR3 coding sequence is TGCAGCTCTCCCGACAGGGAAGGGGTCACCGGGGAGCTGTTTTTT. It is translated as CSSPDREGVTGELFF.

The CDR3 bases are TGTGCCAGCAGCTTATCCTCAGCTTCTGGGGCCAACGTCCTGACTTTC. This gives the protein CASSLSSASGANVLTF. This chain links TRBV11-2 with TRBJ2-6; no reliable D call. V lost 2 bases, J lost 1 base, and 9 bases lay in between. This CDR3 region has 16 residues. The V gene's germline CDR1 is SGHAT and CDR2 FQNNGV.

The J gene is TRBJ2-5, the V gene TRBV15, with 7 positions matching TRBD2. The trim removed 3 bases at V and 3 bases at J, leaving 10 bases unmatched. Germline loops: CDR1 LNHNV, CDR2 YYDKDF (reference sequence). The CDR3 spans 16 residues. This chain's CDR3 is CATSRDPWLAEETQYF. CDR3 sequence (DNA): TGTGCCACCAGCAGGGATCCCTGGCTAGCGGAAGAGACCCAGTACTTC. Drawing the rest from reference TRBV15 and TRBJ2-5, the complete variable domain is DAMVIQNPRYQVTQFGKPVTLSCSQTLNHNVMYWYQQKSSQAPKLLFHYYDKDFNNEADTPDNFQSRRPNTSFCFLDIRSPGLGDTAMYLCATSRDPWLAEETQYFGPGTRLLVL.